This is a list of T cell receptor beta chains from one sample in a study of sequential checkpoint blockade in melanoma. TCRdb keeps only in-frame clones here, not all; method: immunoSEQ multiplex PCR. The data show 3,000 to 4,500 clones, 17% seen once. The sample here was tumor tissue (inferred from file names), taken from a patient given nivolumab and ipilimumab in sequence. The receptors derive from a human donor with melanoma. Both conserved end residues are part of each CDR3. The order of the fields is D gene, V gene, J gene, clone size, CDR3 protein, CDR3 DNA. D genes are given only for firm matches. Part of the rows lack a size; the others show once, few, many or a class for expanded clones.

D: TRBD2
V: TRBV18
J: TRBJ2-4
size: -
CDR3: CASSPATGLAGGPRSLF
DNA: TGTGCCAGCTCACCCGCCACGGGACTAGCGGGAGGGCCGCGAAGTTTGTTC

D: -
V: TRBV5-1
J: TRBJ1-2
size: few
CDR3: CASSLDWTRGDYGYTF
DNA: TGCGCCAGCAGCTTGGATTGGACCCGTGGCGACTATGGCTACACCTTC

D: -
V: TRBV7-6
J: TRBJ1-5
size: many
CDR3: CASSPHLQGFNQPQHF
DNA: TGTGCCAGCAGCCCCCACTTACAGGGATTTAATCAGCCCCAGCATTTT

D: -
V: TRBV9
J: TRBJ2-5
size: -
CDR3: CASSPEMETQYF
DNA: TGTGCCAGCAGCCCAGAAATGGAGACCCAGTACTTC

D: TRBD1
V: TRBV28
J: TRBJ1-2
size: -
CDR3: CASSLTGGVNYGYTF
DNA: TGTGCCAGCAGTCTCACAGGGGGGGTAAACTATGGCTACACCTTC

D: TRBD1
V: TRBV6-8
J: TRBJ1-4
size: few
CDR3: CATSSGTGDVGTNEKLFF
DNA: TGTGCCACCAGCTCCGGGACAGGGGATGTTGGAACTAATGAAAAACTGTTTTTT

D: -
V: TRBV11-3
J: TRBJ1-5
size: medium-sized
CDR3: CASSLTGPGPNQPQHF
DNA: TGTGCCAGCAGCTTAACAGGGCCCGGGCCCAATCAGCCCCAGCATTTT

D: TRBD1
V: TRBV5-1
J: TRBJ2-6
size: -
CDR3: CASSLTGVQGANVLTF
DNA: TGCGCCAGCAGCTTGACAGGGGTGCAAGGGGCCAACGTCCTGACTTTC

D: -
V: TRBV6-8
J: TRBJ1-1
size: medium-sized
CDR3: CASRSAGAQDTEAFF
DNA: TGTGCCAGCAGATCAGCAGGGGCCCAAGACACTGAAGCTTTCTTT

D: -
V: TRBV19
J: TRBJ2-1
size: -
CDR3: CASSIPSGKNEQFF
DNA: TGTGCCAGTAGTATCCCGAGTGGTAAAAATGAGCAGTTCTTC

D: -
V: TRBV6-8
J: TRBJ1-4
size: medium-sized
CDR3: CASGVGVEKLFF
DNA: TGTGCCAGCGGGGTCGGGGTTGAAAAACTGTTTTTT

D: -
V: TRBV11-3
J: TRBJ1-4
size: many
CDR3: CASSLRQGPSEKLFF
DNA: TGTGCCAGCAGCCTAAGGCAGGGGCCATCCGAAAAACTGTTTTTT

D: TRBD1
V: TRBV6-8
J: TRBJ1-2
size: few
CDR3: CASSVGQENYGYTF
DNA: TGTGCCAGCAGTGTGGGACAGGAGAACTATGGCTACACCTTC

D: -
V: TRBV6-8
J: TRBJ2-5
size: -
CDR3: CASSTPEDSTDYKTQYF
DNA: TGTGCCAGCAGTACCCCCGAGGACAGCACTGATTACAAGACCCAGTACTTC

D: TRBD1
V: TRBV15
J: TRBJ1-5
size: -
CDR3: CATSRDPPGTGSNQPQHF
DNA: TGTGCCACCAGCAGAGATCCGCCCGGGACAGGGAGCAATCAGCCCCAGCATTTT

D: -
V: TRBV11-3
J: TRBJ2-5
size: many
CDR3: CASSPGGASQETQYF
DNA: TGTGCCAGCAGCCCTGGGGGCGCGAGTCAAGAGACCCAGTACTTC

D: -
V: TRBV5-1
J: TRBJ2-3
size: -
CDR3: CASSFNHRTDTQYF
DNA: TGCGCCAGCAGCTTTAATCACAGGACAGATACGCAGTATTTT

D: -
V: TRBV12-5
J: TRBJ1-5
size: -
CDR3: CASAKESNQPQHF
DNA: TGTGCTAGTGCTAAGGAGAGCAATCAGCCCCAGCATTTT

D: -
V: TRBV5-1
J: TRBJ2-3
size: -
CDR3: CASSYSWGTDTQYF
DNA: TGCGCCAGCAGCTACTCGTGGGGCACAGATACGCAGTATTTT

D: -
V: TRBV5-1
J: TRBJ1-1
size: few
CDR3: CASSLAPGDNTEAFF
DNA: TGCGCCAGCAGCTTGGCCCCAGGGGATAACACTGAAGCTTTCTTT

D: TRBD1
V: TRBV18
J: TRBJ1-2
size: -
CDR3: CASSPEDRGGHGYTF
DNA: TGTGCCAGCTCACCTGAGGACAGGGGAGGGCATGGCTACACCTTC

D: -
V: TRBV9
J: TRBJ1-2
size: -
CDR3: CASSVAADRPNYGYTF
DNA: TGTGCCAGCAGCGTAGCTGCAGACAGACCCAACTATGGCTACACCTTC

D: TRBD1
V: TRBV28
J: TRBJ1-2
size: medium-sized
CDR3: CASSFERTGGSYGYTF
DNA: TGTGCCAGCAGTTTTGAGAGGACAGGAGGGAGCTATGGCTACACCTTC

D: -
V: TRBV6-8
J: TRBJ1-1
size: medium-sized
CDR3: CASSYGGDWNTEAFF
DNA: TGTGCCAGCAGTTACGGGGGGGACTGGAACACTGAAGCTTTCTTT

D: TRBD1
V: TRBV6-8
J: TRBJ2-1
size: few
CDR3: CASSRTGGSYNEQFF
DNA: TGTGCCAGCAGTCGGACAGGGGGGTCCTACAATGAGCAGTTCTTC